This passage covers 7 T cell receptor beta chains from one sample sequenced in a study of stem cell transplantation in POMP-related autoinflammatory disease. Overall study findings and caveats: Across all analyzed T-cell subsets, patients with PRAID tended toward reduced diversity and increased clonality. Patients with PRAID showed a restricted number of unique TRB V-J gene pairings.

No antigen is known for these receptors. Assay used: immunoSEQ multiplex PCR; TCRdb lists only in-frame clones, some missing. The table records around 9,000 clones, 80% to 95% of them present only once. The sequencing here drew on CD8+ T cells from PBMCs, taken before stem cell transplantation. The receptor source for this set is a human donor with POMP-related autoinflammation and immune dysregulation (PRAID).

V usage is TRBV9 and J usage is TRBJ2-2; the match to TRBD1 covers 9 bases. V was pared by 4 bases and J by 7 bases, with 5 bases of the junction left unmatched. Germline CDR1 reads SGDLS; CDR2 reads YYNGEE. This CDR3 has 14 amino acids. This chain's CDR3 is CASSPGTGFGELFF. The CDR3 DNA sequence: TGTGCCAGCAGCCCCGGGACAGGGTTCGGGGAGCTGTTTTTT.

The chain joins TRBV5-6 to TRBJ2-1; 8 bases agree with TRBD1. Germline V gene data show CDR1 as SGHDT and CDR2 as YYEEEE. V trimming: 6 bases; J trimming: 7 bases; junction bases outside the gene matches: 12. CDR3 size: 15 residues. CDR3 in DNA: TGTGCCAGCAACTTACTCCCGGACAGGGTGAATGAGCAGTTCTTC. As protein: CASNLLPDRVNEQFF. Drawing the rest from reference TRBV5-6 and TRBJ2-1, the complete variable domain is DAGVTQSPTHLIKTRGQQVTLRCSPKSGHDTVSWYQQALGQGPQFIFQYYEEEERQRGNFPDRFSGHQFPNYSSELNVNALLLGDSALYLCASNLLPDRVNEQFFGPGTRLTVL.

The gene calls are TRBV28 and TRBJ1-3, with D perhaps matching TRBD1 (6 bases). CDR3 size: 15 residues. Germline assignment: CDR1 MDHEN and CDR2 SYDVKM. V was cut by 3 bases and J by 4 bases, with 13 bases left in between. CDR3 bases: TGTGCCAGCAGTTTCCGCAGGGGAAAGGGAAACACCATATATTTT. It yields the protein CASSFRRGKGNTIYF.

The chain carries TRBV14 and TRBJ2-1; the D gene is possibly TRBD1 (5 bases). CDR3 length: 13 amino acids. Germline V gives CDR1 SGHDN, CDR2 FVKESK. V lost 3 bases and J 8 bases, leaving 11 bases between the germline ends. CDR3 DNA sequence: TGTGCCAGCAGCCAGGAATGGGGCTATGAGCAGTTCTTC. Translation: CASSQEWGYEQFF.

This chain links TRBV11-2 with TRBJ2-2; D gene unclear. CDR3 length: 18 residues. Germline-derived CDR1 and CDR2 are SGHAT and FQNNGV. V was trimmed by 0 bases and J by 0 bases, leaving 14 bases between them. CDR3: CASSLEGQAWANTGELFF. In nucleotides, the CDR3 is TGTGCCAGCAGCTTAGAAGGCCAGGCGTGGGCGAACACCGGGGAGCTGTTTTTT.

This clone has a single count. The chain joins TRBV5-6 to TRBJ1-6, with 8 bases identical to TRBD1. The CDR3 runs 14 residues. With V trimmed by 0 bases and J by 8 bases, 1 base remained unmatched. CDR1 and CDR2 (germline): SGHDT, YYEEEE. CDR3 amino acids: CASSLGTGYSPLHF. CDR3 bases: TGTGCCAGCAGCTTGGGGACAGGGTATTCACCCCTCCACTTT. Full variable domain (rest looked up from reference TRBV5-6 and TRBJ1-6): DAGVTQSPTHLIKTRGQQVTLRCSPKSGHDTVSWYQQALGQGPQFIFQYYEEEERQRGNFPDRFSGHQFPNYSSELNVNALLLGDSALYLCASSLGTGYSPLHFGNGTRLTVT.

The chain has TRBV6-6 and TRBJ1-6; D not certain. Deletions cut 2 bases from V and 3 bases from J, with 2 bases between. This CDR3 contains 13 residues. Germline CDR1 is MNHNY and CDR2 is SVGAGI (reference sequence). CDR3 sequence: CASSYGYNSPLHF. In DNA form, the CDR3 reads TGTGCCAGCAGTTACGGCTATAATTCACCCCTCCACTTT.